This T cell receptor beta chain was sequenced in a study of human T cells and chemical hapten exposure. The CDR3 has 14 amino acids. With V trimmed by 6 bases and J by 0 bases, 4 bases remained unmatched. CDR1 MDHEN and CDR2 SYDVKM come from the germline V gene. Sample time point: patch test 1, 2 weeks after DPC sensitization. Described treatment: therapeutic diphenylcyclopropenone sensitization with weekly scalp DPC. Unique molecular identifiers were affixed to discrete cDNA molecules within the library. TCRdb called the RACE reads again in MiXCR, with one record for every CDR3 protein. The sample contains about 120,000 distinct CDR3 sequences, roughly an eighth of which appear only once.

Sample: whole blood, taken in connection with sensitization to the hapten diphenylcyclopropenone (DPC). The gene calls are TRBV28 and TRBJ2-7, with TRBD1 identical over 8 bases. The clonotype originates from a man aged 18 to 29 with alopecia areata. Some clones in this sample may be carry-over from other donors' samples. CDR3 sequence (DNA): TGTGCCAGCAGGAGACAGGGGCGCTCCTACGAGCAGTACTTC. Translating it yields CASRRQGRSYEQYF.